Listed here is a single T cell receptor (beta chain). Its antigen is still unknown. This entry comes from a study of shared clonotypes between healthy human individuals. With 2 bases removed from V and 4 bases from J, the gap between germline ends came to 4 bases. Germline-derived CDR1 and CDR2 are SGHAT and FQNNGV. The CDR3 is 12 amino acids. Data came from immunoSEQ multiplex PCR; TCRdb stores just in-frame clones and leaves some out. This sample has millions of clones; roughly 91% occur once, and the top ten carry under 2%. Findings and caveats of the study: Measured sharing among donors was expected to vary with sequencing depth.

Naive CD8 isolation took CD45RO-negative cells positively selected for CCR7 and excluded terminally differentiated effector memory CD45RA+ cells. The sample consisted of naive CD8+ T cells from PBMCs. The receptor comes from a man aged 18 to 35 in good health. Some clones in this sample may be carry-over from other donors' samples. The genes are TRBV11-2 and TRBJ2-3; D uncertain. This CDR3 reads CASSLIPDTQYF. DNA of the CDR3: TGTGCCAGCAGCTTAATCCCAGATACGCAGTATTTT.